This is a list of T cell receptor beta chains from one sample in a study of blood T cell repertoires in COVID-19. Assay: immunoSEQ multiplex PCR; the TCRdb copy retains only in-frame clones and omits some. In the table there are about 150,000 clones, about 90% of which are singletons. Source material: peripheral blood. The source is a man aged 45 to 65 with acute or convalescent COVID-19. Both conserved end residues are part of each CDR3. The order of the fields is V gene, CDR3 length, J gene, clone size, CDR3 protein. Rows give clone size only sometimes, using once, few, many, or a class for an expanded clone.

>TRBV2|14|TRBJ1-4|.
CASSLDRFDEKLFF
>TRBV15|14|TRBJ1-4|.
CATSRDLQNEKLFF
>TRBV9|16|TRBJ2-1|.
CASSVILGQGNGEQFF
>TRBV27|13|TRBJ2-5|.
CASSQGFEETQYF
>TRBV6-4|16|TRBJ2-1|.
CASSVGPGSPYNEQFF
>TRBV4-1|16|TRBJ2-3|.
CASSQGLATSTDTQYF
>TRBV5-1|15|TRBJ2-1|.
CASSTRDRVQNEQFF
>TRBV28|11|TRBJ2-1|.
CASSSDRRGFF
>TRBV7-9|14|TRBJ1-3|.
CASSSGQEKNTIYF
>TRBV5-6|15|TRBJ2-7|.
CASSLRGTPFHEQYF
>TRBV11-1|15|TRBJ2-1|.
CASSFWSGSYNEQFF
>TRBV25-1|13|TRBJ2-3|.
CASRASGADTQYF
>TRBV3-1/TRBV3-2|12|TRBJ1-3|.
CASSAGGSTIYF
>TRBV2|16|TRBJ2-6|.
CASRIAGASGANVLTF
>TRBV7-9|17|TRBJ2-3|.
CASSSLGSSYRTDTQYF
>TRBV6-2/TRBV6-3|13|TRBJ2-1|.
CASTPSTYNEQFF
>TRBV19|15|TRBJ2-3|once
CASSWTGASTDTQYF
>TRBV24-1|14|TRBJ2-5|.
CATSDPGQRETQYF
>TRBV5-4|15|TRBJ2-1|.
CASGPGLAGTDEQFF
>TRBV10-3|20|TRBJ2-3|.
CAIRRAGWGGADTSTDTQYF
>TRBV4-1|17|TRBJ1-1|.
CASSPIMPMSGHGEAFF
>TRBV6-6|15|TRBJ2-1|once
CASSYSSGGRDEQFF
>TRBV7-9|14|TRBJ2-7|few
CASSSGAGFHEQYF
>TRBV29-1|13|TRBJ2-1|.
CSALGQADNEQFF
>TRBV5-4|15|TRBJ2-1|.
CASSSRDRGQIEQFF
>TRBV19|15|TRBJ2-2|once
CASSVPTGNVGELFF
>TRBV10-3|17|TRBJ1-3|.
CAISRSGTPSSGNTIYF
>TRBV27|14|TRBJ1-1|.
CASTMGQGHTEAFF
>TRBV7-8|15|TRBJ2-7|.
CASSVTSGSRLEQYF